The source of this T cell receptor beta chain is a study of shared clonotypes between healthy human individuals. Background on the study: The study drew on a couple of women and three men aged 18 to 49 as donors.

Germline values: CDR1 SEHNR, CDR2 FQNEAQ (reference sequence). The CDR3 extends over 15 amino acids. After removal of 4 bases from V and 3 bases from J, the junction contained 3 bases not matched to a gene. Findings of the study overall: Shared clonotypes across all four donors exceeded non-shared ones in generation probability.

TCRdb keeps only in-frame clones here, not all; method: immunoSEQ multiplex PCR. The sample contains some 690,000 clones, 80% to 95% of which appear only once. Comment on this clone: Its antigen is as yet unknown.

This chain links TRBV7-9 with TRBJ2-2, with TRBD2 matching 9 bases. What was sequenced was memory CD8+ T cells from PBMCs. This sample's subset: CD45RO+ cells pooled with CCR7-negative TemRA cells. This receptor was taken from a young man in good health. Some clones in this sample may be carry-over from other donors' samples. For the CDR3, the DNA is TGTGCCAGCAGCTCGGGGACTAGCTACACCGGGGAGCTGTTTTTT. This encodes CASSSGTSYTGELFF.